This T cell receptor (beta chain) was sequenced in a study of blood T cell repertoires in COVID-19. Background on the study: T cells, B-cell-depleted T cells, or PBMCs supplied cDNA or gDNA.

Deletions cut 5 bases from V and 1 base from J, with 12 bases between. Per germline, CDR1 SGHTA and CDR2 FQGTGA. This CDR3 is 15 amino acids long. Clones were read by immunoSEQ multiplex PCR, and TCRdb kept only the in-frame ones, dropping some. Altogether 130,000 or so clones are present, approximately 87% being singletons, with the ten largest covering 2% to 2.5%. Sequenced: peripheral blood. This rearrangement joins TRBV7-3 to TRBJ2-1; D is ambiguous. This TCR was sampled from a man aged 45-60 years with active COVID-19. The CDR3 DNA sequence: TGTGCCAGCAGCCACACTAAGATGTCCTACAATGAGCAGTTCTTC. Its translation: CASSHTKMSYNEQFF.